Shown below are 24 T cell receptor beta chains from a single sample sequenced in a study of blood T cell repertoires in COVID-19. Sequencing used immunoSEQ multiplex PCR; TCRdb keeps in-frame clones, though not all of them. The sample has tens of thousands of clones; approximately 80% are singletons. Specimen: peripheral blood. The receptors stem from a woman aged 55-69 years with acute or convalescent COVID-19.

This rearrangement joins TRBV5-5 to TRBJ2-3; 9 bases line up with TRBD1. The CDR3 is 17 amino acids. Per the germline V gene, CDR1 is SGHKS and CDR2 is YYEKEE (reference sequence). V lost 0 bases to trimming and J lost 0 bases; unmatched junction nucleotides: 5. The CDR3 region is CASSLAGTGISTDTQYF. The DNA of the CDR3 is TGTGCCAGCAGCTTGGCAGGGACAGGGATAAGCACAGATACGCAGTATTTT.

The chain joins TRBV19 to TRBJ2-7, with 9 bases identical to TRBD1. Germline V gives CDR1 LNHDA, CDR2 SQIVND (reference sequence). The trim removed 8 bases at V and 0 bases at J, leaving 5 bases unmatched. CDR3 length: 14 residues. Here the CDR3 reads CASPTGGSSYEQYF. CDR3 nucleotides: TGTGCCAGTCCAACAGGGGGCAGCTCCTACGAGCAGTACTTC.

The chain joins TRBV6-5 to TRBJ1-2; 8 positions match TRBD1. The J segment lost 7 bases and the V segment lost 8 bases, leaving 3 bases of the junction unmatched. CDR1 and CDR2 (germline): MNHEY, SVGAGI. The CDR3 has 11 residues. The CDR3 here is CASQGALGYTF. CDR3 DNA sequence: TGTGCCAGCCAGGGGGCGCTTGGCTACACCTTC.

The genes are TRBV7-9 and TRBJ1-1, with D possibly TRBD1 on 5 matching bases. Per the germline V gene, CDR1 is SEHNR and CDR2 is FQNEAQ (reference sequence). Trimming cost V 5 bases and J 5 bases, with 15 bases left between them. The CDR3 is 14 residues long. This CDR3 reads CASSGRGTGTEAFF. The CDR3 region has the DNA TGTGCCAGCAGCGGGCGGGGGACTGGGACTGAAGCTTTCTTT.

The J gene is TRBJ1-2, the V gene TRBV7-2, with D perhaps TRBD1 (6 bases). CDR3 length: 14 amino acids. CDR1 is SGHTA, CDR2 FQGNSA, per germline. V was clipped by 5 bases and J by 8 bases, with 18 bases between them. The CDR3 spells CASSGLQGLGGYTF. The DNA for the CDR3 is TGTGCCAGCAGCGGCCTACAGGGATTAGGGGGCTACACCTTC.

CDR3 sequence (DNA): TGTGCCAGCAGCAGACGGCGGTGGGACAGGGGAAACACCGGGGAGCTGTTTTTT. Protein product: CASSRRRWDRGNTGELFF. The rearrangement uses TRBV6-2 or TRBV6-3 and TRBJ2-2; 10 bases agree with TRBD1. The CDR3 is made up of 18 amino acids. Germline assignment: CDR1 MNHEY and CDR2 SVGEGT. The trim removed 6 bases at V and 2 bases at J, leaving 12 bases unmatched.

The rearrangement joins TRBV7-8 to TRBJ1-3; D is undetermined. V was shortened by 1 base and J by 5 bases, with 9 bases between the two germline ends. From germline, CDR1 is SGHVS and CDR2 FQNEAQ. The CDR3 loop spans 14 amino acids. CDR3 sequence reads: CASSLGQSRNTIYF. CDR3 in DNA: TGTGCCAGCAGCTTAGGGCAAAGTAGAAACACCATATATTTT.

V usage is TRBV24-1 and J usage is TRBJ2-7; 11 bases align to TRBD1. Germline values: CDR1 KGHDR, CDR2 SFDVKD. The CDR3 covers 15 residues. V shed 6 bases, J shed 2 bases, and the junction held 5 bases outside the gene matches. CDR3 coding DNA: TGTGCCACCAGTAGTCCGGGACAGGGGGCCTACGAGCAGTACTTC. This sequence encodes CATSSPGQGAYEQYF.

This sequence joins TRBV6-5 and TRBJ2-2; D perhaps matches TRBD2 (6 bases). Germline CDR1 MNHEY, CDR2 SVGAGI. This CDR3 is 16 amino acids long. The V gene lost 2 bases and the J gene lost 7 bases, with 17 bases spanning the gap. CDR3 region: CASSYTTGAEGGELFF. Here the CDR3 DNA reads TGTGCCAGCAGTTACACGACCGGGGCGGAGGGCGGGGAGCTGTTTTTT.

V gene TRBV4-3 combines with J gene TRBJ1-4; 7 positions agree with TRBD1. The CDR3 has 15 residues. The V gene end was trimmed by 0 bases and the J gene end by 5 bases; junction bases not matched to a gene: 3. Germline-derived CDR1 and CDR2 are LGHNA and YSLEER. In nucleotides, the CDR3 is TGCGCCAGCAGCCAAGAGCAGGGGGTAAATGAAAAACTGTTTTTT. Translated, it gives CASSQEQGVNEKLFF.

V gene TRBV6-2 or TRBV6-3 combines with J gene TRBJ2-1; TRBD2 matches at 8 bases. The CDR3 is 15 residues long. Germline V gene lookup returns CDR1 MNHEY and CDR2 SVGEGT. V was clipped by 5 bases and J by 4 bases; unmatched bases: 7. CDR3 bases: TGTGCCAGCAGTCTCGAGCGGGAGACGTACAATGAGCAGTTCTTC. Translation gives CASSLERETYNEQFF.

J is TRBJ1-1 and V is TRBV19; TRBD1 is a possible D gene (5 bases). The CDR3 length is 13 residues. Germline lookup yields CDR1 LNHDA and CDR2 SQIVND (reference sequence). V lost 4 bases and J lost 7, with 13 bases in between. CDR3: CASSRQGRGEAFF. CDR3 sequence (DNA): TGTGCCAGTAGTAGGCAGGGTCGTGGTGAAGCTTTCTTT.

The chain recombines TRBV7-8 with TRBJ1-2; 12 bases line up with TRBD1. V dropped 1 base and J dropped 4; count of bases not matched to a gene: 4. Germline lookup yields CDR1 SGHVS and CDR2 FQNEAQ. The CDR3 loop spans 16 amino acids. CDR3 in amino acids: CASSLGDRGHGYGYTF. CDR3 nucleotide sequence: TGTGCCAGCAGCTTAGGGGACAGGGGGCACGGCTATGGCTACACCTTC. Based on the CDR3 plus reference TRBV7-8 and TRBJ1-2, the full variable domain is GAGVSQSPRYKVAKRGQDVALRCDPISGHVSLFWYQQALGQGPEFLTYFQNEAQLDKSGLPSDRFFAERPEGSVSTLKIQRTQQEDSAVYLCASSLGDRGHGYGYTFGSGTRLTVV.

This rearrangement joins TRBV3-1 (or the pseudogene TRBV3-2) to TRBJ2-5, with 8 bases fitting TRBD1. Trimming cost V 4 bases and J 4 bases; bases outside gene matches: 5. The germline V gene has CDR1 LGHDT and CDR2 YNNKEL (reference sequence). The CDR3 spans 14 residues. The CDR3 coding sequence is TGTGCCAGCAGCCGCGTCCAGGGGGCAGAGACCCAGTACTTC. As protein: CASSRVQGAETQYF.

The chain couples TRBV6-5 to TRBJ2-5; 11 bases match TRBD2. The germline V gene has CDR1 MNHEY and CDR2 SVGAGI. V lost 6 bases and J lost 1; bases outside the gene matches: 1. The CDR3 runs to 14 residues. The CDR3 nucleotides are TGTGCCAGCAGCACTAGCGGGGGCCAAGAGACCCAGTACTTC. As protein: CASSTSGGQETQYF.

The V gene is TRBV5-1, the J gene TRBJ1-1; D may be TRBD1 (5 bases). The CDR3 extends over 17 amino acids. CDR1 and CDR2 from the germline V gene are SGHRS and YFSETQ. Trimming removed 4 bases at V and 2 bases at J, with 21 bases between. The CDR3 sequence: CASSQLPPTVANTEAFF. CDR3 DNA sequence: TGCGCCAGCAGCCAACTTCCGCCGACAGTCGCTAACACTGAAGCTTTCTTT.

The rearrangement links TRBV7-2 to TRBJ2-3; 10 nucleotides agree with TRBD2. CDR1 and CDR2 (germline): SGHTA, FQGNSA. The CDR3 spans 16 residues. V trimming: 5 bases; J trimming: 5 bases; junction bases outside the gene matches: 10. The CDR3 protein is CASSRKAGGHQDTQYF. CDR3 DNA sequence: TGTGCCAGCAGCCGTAAAGCGGGGGGGCATCAAGATACGCAGTATTTT. Drawing the rest from reference TRBV7-2 and TRBJ2-3, the complete variable domain is GAGVSQSPSNKVTEKGKDVELRCDPISGHTALYWYRQSLGQGLEFLIYFQGNSAPDKSGLPSDRFSAERTGGSVSTLTIQRTQQEDSAVYLCASSRKAGGHQDTQYFGPGTRLTVL.

This sequence joins TRBV6-5 and TRBJ2-3; the D is unclear. The germline V and J ends were trimmed by 9 bases and 1 base, with 11 bases remaining between them. Germline lookup yields CDR1 MNHEY and CDR2 SVGAGI. The CDR3 totals 13 residues. CDR3 region: CARARSRTDTQYF. In DNA form, the CDR3 reads TGTGCCAGGGCCCGGAGCCGCACAGATACGCAGTATTTT.

This chain links TRBV5-1 with TRBJ1-1, with 10 bases lining up with TRBD1. The germline gives CDR1 SGHRS, CDR2 YFSETQ. The CDR3 is 18 amino acids. J lost 1 base, V lost 0 bases, and 9 bases had no gene match. In nucleotides, the CDR3 is TGCGCCAGCAGCTTGGGTTTTGGGACAGGGGTTAAGAACACTGAAGCTTTCTTT. Protein sequence: CASSLGFGTGVKNTEAFF.

This chain connects TRBV27 to TRBJ2-7; D is perhaps TRBD2 (6 bases). This CDR3 is 12 amino acids long. The germline V gene encodes CDR1 MNHEY and CDR2 SMNVEV (reference sequence). V gave up 6 bases and J gave up 4 bases, with 10 bases separating them. CDR3: CASSRGTYEQYF. The DNA of the CDR3 is TGTGCCAGCAGCCGGGGGACTTACGAGCAGTACTTC.

In this sample, this clone turned up once. The rearrangement uses TRBV4-1 and TRBJ1-4, with a tentative D call TRBD1 (6 bases). The CDR3 has 14 amino acids. Trimming took 5 bases from V and 2 from J, leaving 9 bases between them. Per germline, CDR1 MGHRA and CDR2 YSYEKL. DNA of the CDR3: TGCGCCAGCAGCGGGGGGGCGACTAATGAAAAACTGTTTTTT. Protein sequence: CASSGGATNEKLFF.

CDR3 region: CASSLGLNANTGELFF. As DNA, the CDR3 is TGCGCCAGCAGCTTGGGCCTAAACGCGAACACCGGGGAGCTGTTTTTT. This chain joins TRBV5-1 and TRBJ2-2; D gene ambiguous. This CDR3 has 16 amino acids. With 0 bases removed from V and 0 bases from J, the gap between germline ends came to 9 bases. Looked up from germline, CDR1 is SGHRS and CDR2 is YFSETQ.

This clone was counted a single time. The chain employs TRBV7-9 and TRBJ2-5; a weak D match, TRBD1 (5 bases). Germline V gene sequence: CDR1 SEHNR, CDR2 FQNEAQ (reference sequence). This CDR3 spans 16 amino acids. V was trimmed by 5 bases and J by 5 bases, leaving 21 bases between them. The CDR3 bases are TGTGCCAGCAGCCTAAACGCCAAGGGGCCGGATGAGACCCAGTACTTC. It encodes CASSLNAKGPDETQYF. The variable domain in full, with the rest retrieved from reference TRBV7-9 and TRBJ2-5, is DTGVSQNPRHKITKRGQNVTFRCDPISEHNRLYWYRQTLGQGPEFLTYFQNEAQLEKSRLLSDRFSAERPKGSFSTLEIQRTEQGDSAMYLCASSLNAKGPDETQYFGPGTRLLVL.

This clone was detected only once. The chain couples TRBV6-2 or TRBV6-3 to TRBJ1-5; 7 bases are a match to TRBD1. V was pared by 0 bases and J by 4 bases, with 9 bases of the junction left unmatched. The germline gives CDR1 MNHEY, CDR2 SVGEGT. The CDR3 is 17 residues long. The CDR3 loop is CASSYSRSGQSNQPQHF. CDR3 DNA: TGTGCCAGCAGTTACTCGCGATCGGGACAGTCTAATCAGCCCCAGCATTTT.